Detailed here is one T cell receptor beta chain. What it binds is unknown. With 1 base removed from V and 2 bases from J, the gap between germline ends came to 12 bases. The germline gives CDR1 SGHTA, CDR2 FQGNSA. The CDR3 spans 15 residues. Clones were sequenced by immunoSEQ multiplex PCR, and TCRdb holds only the in-frame ones, with some missing. The repertoire has approximately 140,000 clones, roughly 91% of them found once; the top ten carry under 1.5%. The sample originates from a study of T cell responses to AZD1222 COVID-19 vaccine. Study outcomes and limitations: With two AZD1222 doses given, Spike-specific TCR breadth and depth both rose. At baseline, seropositivity was found in only a handful of AZD1222 recipients. Clonal diversity was possibly underestimated, and white British individuals and females predominated among donors. Unmutated variant regions are reportedly the target of nearly half of TCRs that are spike-specific.

The source was peripheral blood, collected on day 0 of AZD1222 vaccination. This clonotype was sampled from an adult in good health. The rearrangement uses TRBV7-2 and TRBJ2-7; the D gene is possibly TRBD1 (6 bases). As DNA, the CDR3 is TGTGCCAGCAGCTTAGAGACAGGTCAGACCTACGAGCAGTACTTC. This gives the protein CASSLETGQTYEQYF.